This TCR beta chain was sequenced for a study of blood T cell repertoires in COVID-19. V was trimmed by 6 bases and J by 12 bases, leaving 33 bases between them. The CDR3 sequence is 17 residues long. The germline gives CDR1 MDHEN, CDR2 SYDVKM. Assay: immunoSEQ multiplex PCR; the TCRdb copy retains only in-frame clones and omits some. The table lists tens of thousands of clones, about 87% of them singletons. The chain uses TRBV28 and TRBJ2-7, with a tentative D call TRBD2 (5 bases). This TCR was recovered from a man aged 35 to 55 with COVID-19, enrolled during active disease. Sequencing was done on a sample of peripheral blood. This CDR3 is CASSPEVFRRVPPSWYF. The DNA of the CDR3 is TGTGCCAGCAGCCCCGAGGTATTTCGGCGGGTTCCCCCATCTTGGTACTTC. The full variable domain, completed using reference TRBV28 and TRBJ2-7, is DVKVTQSSRYLVKRTGEKVFLECVQDMDHENMFWYRQDPGLGLRLIYFSYDVKMKEKGDIPEGYSVSREKKERFSLILESASTNQTSMYLCASSPEVFRRVPPSWYFGPGTRLTVT.